This T cell receptor (beta chain) was captured in a study of human T cells and chemical hapten exposure. The study's findings and limits: In the PT1 data, expanded TCR counts showed a positive correlation with patch test score. High-frequency TCRs, those above 1 in 1000, stayed the same after DPC sensitization.

The CDR3 consists of 14 residues. Per the germline V gene, CDR1 is LGHDT and CDR2 is YNNKEL (reference sequence). The trim removed 3 bases at V and 3 bases at J, leaving 5 bases unmatched. Noted time point: pre-sensitization, week 0. Treatment of the sample: therapeutic diphenylcyclopropenone sensitization with weekly scalp DPC. The library labeled individual cDNA molecules by adding unique molecular identifiers to them. Original data processing: Between roughly 23,224 and 700,000 TCRs appeared in each sample, and the median stood at 95,638. TCRdb independently ran MiXCR on the RACE reads; one entry per CDR3 protein. The V and J calls follow TCRdb's processing rather than the paper's. The table lists roughly 260,000 distinct CDR3 sequences, about 8.6% of them singletons, with approximately 2.3% in the top ten. As for this clonotype: Antigen unknown.

Sequencing used whole blood, obtained in connection with sensitization to the hapten diphenylcyclopropenone (DPC). This sequence joins TRBV3-1 and TRBJ2-7; TRBD2 matches at 7 bases. The receptor comes from a woman in her thirties or forties with alopecia areata. Some clones in this sample may be carry-over from other donors' samples. The CDR3 DNA follows: TGTGCCAGCAGCCAGGGGGGGGATGGCTACGAGCAGTACTTC. It yields the protein CASSQGGDGYEQYF.